Listed below are T cell receptor beta chains from one sample, sequenced in a study of radiation and T cells in renal cell carcinoma. Profiled with immunoSEQ multiplex PCR; TCRdb holds only in-frame clones, not every one. The sample lists 150,000 or so clones; less than 90% were seen once. Source: blood, taken from a patient whose treatment included radiotherapy and nephrectomy. Receptors originate from a woman in her sixties or seventies with renal cell carcinoma. Each CDR3 is given with its conserved first and last residue. The order of the fields is V gene, CDR3 protein.

V: TRBV5-1; CDR3: CASSHKNSDTQYF
V: TRBV2; CDR3: CASRRLASQETQYF
V: TRBV5-6; CDR3: CASSSPGTTIYF
V: TRBV28; CDR3: CASSFRDREHGYTF
V: TRBV4-3; CDR3: CASSQESARLEDEQFF
V: TRBV4-2; CDR3: CASSQLDINEQFF
V: TRBV30; CDR3: CAWSVSKGHGYTF
V: TRBV7-2; CDR3: CASSTDRLGYTF
V: TRBV6-1; CDR3: CASSERGRQPQHF
V: TRBV6-1; CDR3: CASSEQGDTQYF
V: TRBV27; CDR3: CASSLSGQAILYGYTF
V: TRBV30; CDR3: CAWSVRNSYEQYF
V: TRBV5-1; CDR3: CASSSGTSGGRTGELFF
V: TRBV5-5; CDR3: CASSLVGSGNTIYF
V: TRBV30; CDR3: CAWSLEAGPADTIYF
V: TRBV4-1; CDR3: CASSHLKTGTGTEKLFF
V: TRBV5-4; CDR3: CASSLTGSTDTQYF
V: TRBV7-9; CDR3: CASSEAQSTEAFF
V: TRBV7-2; CDR3: CASSLYSPGELFF